A selection of T cell receptor beta chains follows, all from one sample in a study of blood T cell repertoires in COVID-19. Here immunoSEQ multiplex PCR was the method, and the copy in TCRdb shows in-frame clones only, minus some. Of 200,000 or so clones in the sample, roughly 90% were seen once. Sequencing was done on a sample of peripheral blood. Receptors were obtained from a man in his 60s who had recovered from COVID-19. CDR3s include the opening cysteine and the closing phenylalanine or tryptophan. The order of the fields is CDR3 DNA, CDR3 protein, D gene, V gene, clone size, J gene. D genes are given only for firm matches. Clone size is not always given. Where it is, it says once, few, many or a class for expanded clones.

cdr3_nt: TGTGCCAGTAGACAGGGGATAAGTCAGCCCCAGCATTTT; cdr3_aa: CASRQGISQPQHF; d_call: TRBD1; v_call: TRBV19; clone_size: -; j_call: TRBJ1-5
cdr3_nt: TGTGCCAGCTCACCAAAGACTAGGAGATACAATGAGCAGTTCTTC; cdr3_aa: CASSPKTRRYNEQFF; d_call: -; v_call: TRBV18; clone_size: -; j_call: TRBJ2-1
cdr3_nt: TGTGCCAGCAGCCCCATGGAGCCAAATGAAAAACTGTTTTTT; cdr3_aa: CASSPMEPNEKLFF; d_call: -; v_call: TRBV9; clone_size: -; j_call: TRBJ1-4
cdr3_nt: TGTGCCAGTACCGGACAGGGGGCTAAGGAGACCCAGTACTTC; cdr3_aa: CASTGQGAKETQYF; d_call: TRBD1; v_call: TRBV19; clone_size: -; j_call: TRBJ2-5
cdr3_nt: TGTGCCAGCAGCTTCGGGGGAATGGTCCGGACCCAGTACTTC; cdr3_aa: CASSFGGMVRTQYF; d_call: -; v_call: TRBV7-2; clone_size: -; j_call: TRBJ2-5
cdr3_nt: TGCGCCAGCAGCCAGACAGGGGCGTACACCGGGGAGCTGTTTTTT; cdr3_aa: CASSQTGAYTGELFF; d_call: TRBD1; v_call: TRBV4-1; clone_size: -; j_call: TRBJ2-2
cdr3_nt: TGCAGTGCTAGTACGAGGTTGAAGGGCAATCAGCCCCAGCATTTT; cdr3_aa: CSASTRLKGNQPQHF; d_call: -; v_call: TRBV20-1; clone_size: -; j_call: TRBJ1-5
cdr3_nt: TGTGCCAGCAGGCCCAGGGGGGCTAACTATGGCTACACCTTC; cdr3_aa: CASRPRGANYGYTF; d_call: TRBD1; v_call: TRBV6-5; clone_size: -; j_call: TRBJ1-2
cdr3_nt: TGCAGCGTTAAGCGGGAGGGCCGTCGAATCACAGATACGCAGTATTTT; cdr3_aa: CSVKREGRRITDTQYF; d_call: TRBD2; v_call: TRBV29-1; clone_size: -; j_call: TRBJ2-3
cdr3_nt: TGCGCCAGCAGCCAAGGGGGAACAGGGTGGACTGAAGCTTTCTTT; cdr3_aa: CASSQGGTGWTEAFF; d_call: -; v_call: TRBV4-3; clone_size: -; j_call: TRBJ1-1
cdr3_nt: TGTGCCAGTAGTATAGCGGGACATCGGCAAGAGACCCAGTACTTC; cdr3_aa: CASSIAGHRQETQYF; d_call: -; v_call: TRBV19; clone_size: -; j_call: TRBJ2-5
cdr3_nt: TGCAGCGTTGAAAATCAAGCGGGAGAGACCCAGTACTTC; cdr3_aa: CSVENQAGETQYF; d_call: -; v_call: TRBV29-1; clone_size: -; j_call: TRBJ2-5
cdr3_nt: TGTGCCAGCAGCGTAGGGAGTAGCGGGAGCCCACAAGAGACCCAGTACTTC; cdr3_aa: CASSVGSSGSPQETQYF; d_call: TRBD2; v_call: TRBV9; clone_size: -; j_call: TRBJ2-5
cdr3_nt: TGTGCCAGCAGCTTTAAGCGGGGATCCCAAGAGACCCAGTACTTC; cdr3_aa: CASSFKRGSQETQYF; d_call: TRBD2; v_call: TRBV5-6; clone_size: -; j_call: TRBJ2-5
cdr3_nt: TGTGCCAGCAGCCCGGACACGGCCTATGGCTACACCTTC; cdr3_aa: CASSPDTAYGYTF; d_call: -; v_call: TRBV7-9; clone_size: -; j_call: TRBJ1-2
cdr3_nt: TGTGCCAGCAGGGGGGGTAGTGGGGAGAGTTATGGCTACACCTTC; cdr3_aa: CASRGGSGESYGYTF; d_call: -; v_call: TRBV28; clone_size: -; j_call: TRBJ1-2
cdr3_nt: TGCGCCAGCAGCTTGGCCCCAGGGAGGCAGCCCCAGCATTTT; cdr3_aa: CASSLAPGRQPQHF; d_call: -; v_call: TRBV5-1; clone_size: -; j_call: TRBJ1-5
cdr3_nt: TGTGCCAGCAGCCAGGGACTAGCGGGAGGCCGTTCTCTCACAGATACGCAGTATTTT; cdr3_aa: CASSQGLAGGRSLTDTQYF; d_call: TRBD2; v_call: TRBV3-1/TRBV3-2; clone_size: -; j_call: TRBJ2-3
cdr3_nt: TGTGCCACCGGCGGGGTGGACTATGGCTACACCTTC; cdr3_aa: CATGGVDYGYTF; d_call: -; v_call: TRBV19; clone_size: -; j_call: TRBJ1-2
cdr3_nt: TGCGCCAGCAGCCAAGATCCTTGGGGCGGGAGGGCAATCGAGCAGTTCTTC; cdr3_aa: CASSQDPWGGRAIEQFF; d_call: TRBD2; v_call: TRBV4-3; clone_size: -; j_call: TRBJ2-1
cdr3_nt: TGTGCCAGCAGTGAACTAGCGGGATTCAGCGGGGAGCTGTTTTTT; cdr3_aa: CASSELAGFSGELFF; d_call: TRBD2; v_call: TRBV2; clone_size: -; j_call: TRBJ2-2
cdr3_nt: TGTGCCAGCAGCAGTAGCGGGGAGGGGGGGTACGAGCAGTACTTC; cdr3_aa: CASSSSGEGGYEQYF; d_call: TRBD2; v_call: TRBV28; clone_size: -; j_call: TRBJ2-7
cdr3_nt: TGTGCCACCAGCAGAGGGACAGACCATGGCTACACCTTC; cdr3_aa: CATSRGTDHGYTF; d_call: -; v_call: TRBV15; clone_size: once; j_call: TRBJ1-2
cdr3_nt: TGTGCCAGCAGCTTAGCTTGGTCAGCGAGCTACGAGCAGTACTTC; cdr3_aa: CASSLAWSASYEQYF; d_call: -; v_call: TRBV7-2; clone_size: -; j_call: TRBJ2-7
cdr3_nt: TGCGCCAGCAGCCAAGCCGGACTAGCCCACATCGAGCAGTTCTTC; cdr3_aa: CASSQAGLAHIEQFF; d_call: TRBD2; v_call: TRBV4-1; clone_size: -; j_call: TRBJ2-1
cdr3_nt: TGTGCCAGCAGTCCCGGTTCCTACAATGAGCAGTTCTTC; cdr3_aa: CASSPGSYNEQFF; d_call: -; v_call: TRBV6-6; clone_size: -; j_call: TRBJ2-1
cdr3_nt: TGTGCCAGTAGCCAACCTACTAGCGGGGGTAGGAGCTCCTACGAGCAGTACTTC; cdr3_aa: CASSQPTSGGRSSYEQYF; d_call: TRBD2; v_call: TRBV19; clone_size: -; j_call: TRBJ2-7
cdr3_nt: TGTGCCAGCAGTTTAAGGGGGATCGATACGCAGTATTTT; cdr3_aa: CASSLRGIDTQYF; d_call: -; v_call: TRBV28; clone_size: once; j_call: TRBJ2-3
cdr3_nt: TGTGCCACCAGTATCACCGGGACACGGGCGAATGAGCAGTTCTTC; cdr3_aa: CATSITGTRANEQFF; d_call: -; v_call: TRBV24-1; clone_size: -; j_call: TRBJ2-1
cdr3_nt: TGTGCCAGCAGACGGGACAGGGGGTACGAGCAGTACTTC; cdr3_aa: CASRRDRGYEQYF; d_call: TRBD1; v_call: TRBV28; clone_size: -; j_call: TRBJ2-7
cdr3_nt: TGTGCTAGTGGTGCCGGGACAGGGGCGAACACTGAAGCTTTCTTT; cdr3_aa: CASGAGTGANTEAFF; d_call: TRBD1; v_call: TRBV12-5; clone_size: -; j_call: TRBJ1-1
cdr3_nt: TGCGCCAGCAGCACCACGCCACGGGAGCGGGGGCCCAGCTCCTACAATGAGCAGTTCTTC; cdr3_aa: CASSTTPRERGPSSYNEQFF; d_call: TRBD2; v_call: TRBV5-1; clone_size: -; j_call: TRBJ2-1
cdr3_nt: TGTGCCAGCAGCTTAGCGCCGCCGGAGGGCCTTTCCTACAATGAGCAGTTCTTC; cdr3_aa: CASSLAPPEGLSYNEQFF; d_call: -; v_call: TRBV7-2; clone_size: -; j_call: TRBJ2-1
cdr3_nt: TGCGCCAGCAGCCAAGCAGGGGGACAGGGATACTACGAGCAGTACTTC; cdr3_aa: CASSQAGGQGYYEQYF; d_call: TRBD1; v_call: TRBV4-3; clone_size: -; j_call: TRBJ2-7
cdr3_nt: TGTGCCTGGAGGGGGGGACAGAATCAGCCCCAGCATTTT; cdr3_aa: CAWRGGQNQPQHF; d_call: TRBD1; v_call: TRBV30; clone_size: -; j_call: TRBJ1-5
cdr3_nt: TGTGCCAGCAGCCAGGTGACTGGACAGGGATGGACCTTC; cdr3_aa: CASSQVTGQGWTF; d_call: TRBD1; v_call: TRBV14; clone_size: -; j_call: TRBJ1-2
cdr3_nt: TGTGCCAGCAGCTTAGACCAGAATGAAAAACTGTTTTTT; cdr3_aa: CASSLDQNEKLFF; d_call: -; v_call: TRBV7-2; clone_size: -; j_call: TRBJ1-4
cdr3_nt: TGTGCCAGCAGCCAAGATAAAGGGGCCGCCTATAATTCACCCCTCCACTTT; cdr3_aa: CASSQDKGAAYNSPLHF; d_call: -; v_call: TRBV4-2; clone_size: -; j_call: TRBJ1-6
cdr3_nt: TGTGCCATCAGTGACGGGGTCGGGAGGGAGCTGTTTTTT; cdr3_aa: CAISDGVGRELFF; d_call: -; v_call: TRBV10-3; clone_size: -; j_call: TRBJ2-2
cdr3_nt: TGTGCCAGCAGTCGACTAGCTGGATCCTACGAGCAGTACTTC; cdr3_aa: CASSRLAGSYEQYF; d_call: TRBD2; v_call: TRBV6-5; clone_size: -; j_call: TRBJ2-7
cdr3_nt: TGTGCCAGCAGGTCCGGGATTATGAACACTGAAGCTTTCTTT; cdr3_aa: CASRSGIMNTEAFF; d_call: -; v_call: TRBV6-5; clone_size: -; j_call: TRBJ1-1
cdr3_nt: TGTGCCAGCAGCGCTCCTCTGACAGAGAACACTGAAGCTTTCTTT; cdr3_aa: CASSAPLTENTEAFF; d_call: -; v_call: TRBV27; clone_size: once; j_call: TRBJ1-1